This TCR beta chain originates from a study of OX40 agonist ivuxolimab in advanced cancers. At the level of the study: Administration of intravenous ivuxolimab to patients occurred every 2 weeks at 0.01 to 10 mg/kg. Males comprised 70% to 85% of the group, whose mean age was about 60 years (range about 20 to 85).

Note on this clone: At the DNA level, this CDR3 is encoded by other sequences in the same sample as well.

This CDR3 comprises 13 residues. Germline CDR1 MNHEY, CDR2 SVGAGI. The V end was cut by 5 bases, the J end by 6 bases, with 11 bases between. Data came from immunoSEQ multiplex PCR; TCRdb stores just in-frame clones and leaves some out. Of more than 70,000 clones in the sample, 85% to 95% are singletons; the top ten hold 2.8%. The chain has TRBV6-5 and TRBJ1-5; possibly TRBD1 for D (6 bases). This material consisted of CD4+ or CD8+ T cells sorted from blood, taken in a trial of the OX40 agonist ivuxolimab. The clonotype was recovered from an adult with an advanced solid tumor such as melanoma, head and neck, liver or kidney cancer. DNA of the CDR3: TGTGCCAGCAGTACCGGAGGGGGTCAGCCCCAGCATTTT. It yields the protein CASSTGGGQPQHF.